Listed below are T cell receptor beta chains from one sample, sequenced in a study of blood T cell repertoires in COVID-19. Here immunoSEQ multiplex PCR was the method, and the copy in TCRdb shows in-frame clones only, minus some. The profile covers about 210,000 clones, with roughly 84% appearing a single time and about 11% taken by the ten largest. The sequenced sample was peripheral blood. The receptors derive from a woman over 75 with COVID-19, enrolled during active disease. Both conserved end residues are part of each CDR3. D genes are given only for firm matches. Where a row states a size, it is once, few, many or the class of an expanded clone; other rows omit it.

d_gene: -; abundance: -; v_gene: TRBV5-1; j_gene: TRBJ2-2; CDR3aa: CASSPGLTQAPGELFF; CDR3nt: TGCGCCAGCAGCCCTGGACTTACTCAAGCCCCCGGGGAGCTGTTTTTT
d_gene: TRBD2; abundance: -; v_gene: TRBV2; j_gene: TRBJ2-3; CDR3aa: CASRSRLAGMADTQYF; CDR3nt: TGTGCCAGCAGGAGCCGACTAGCGGGGATGGCAGATACGCAGTATTTT
d_gene: TRBD1; abundance: -; v_gene: TRBV28; j_gene: TRBJ1-2; CDR3aa: CASSLLVVRDRVVGYTF; CDR3nt: TGTGCCAGCAGTTTGTTGGTGGTACGGGACAGGGTGGTTGGCTACACCTTC
d_gene: -; abundance: -; v_gene: TRBV29-1; j_gene: TRBJ1-1; CDR3aa: CSVEVGGPDTEAFF; CDR3nt: TGCAGCGTTGAAGTGGGGGGGCCGGACACTGAAGCTTTCTTT
d_gene: -; abundance: -; v_gene: TRBV4-1; j_gene: TRBJ2-3; CDR3aa: CASSTGPTGLSTDTQYF; CDR3nt: TGCGCCAGCAGCACGGGCCCGACAGGTCTCTCCACAGATACGCAGTATTTT
d_gene: TRBD1; abundance: -; v_gene: TRBV30; j_gene: TRBJ2-2; CDR3aa: CAWKGQANTGELFF; CDR3nt: TGTGCCTGGAAGGGACAGGCGAACACCGGGGAGCTGTTTTTT
d_gene: TRBD1; abundance: -; v_gene: TRBV7-2; j_gene: TRBJ1-1; CDR3aa: CASSLRGQGLFGDTEAFF; CDR3nt: TGTGCCAGCAGCCTCCGGGGACAGGGTCTATTTGGGGACACTGAAGCTTTCTTT
d_gene: TRBD1; abundance: -; v_gene: TRBV29-1; j_gene: TRBJ1-2; CDR3aa: CSVETSRTGEGYTF; CDR3nt: TGCAGCGTCGAAACATCAAGGACAGGCGAGGGCTACACCTTC
d_gene: -; abundance: -; v_gene: TRBV28; j_gene: TRBJ1-6; CDR3aa: CASSLIRGSSPLHF; CDR3nt: TGTGCCAGCAGTTTAATCCGGGGTAGTTCACCCCTCCACTTT
d_gene: TRBD1; abundance: few; v_gene: TRBV10-3; j_gene: TRBJ2-7; CDR3aa: CAISGDRVGEQYF; CDR3nt: TGTGCCATCAGTGGGGACAGGGTCGGCGAGCAGTACTTC
d_gene: -; abundance: -; v_gene: TRBV24-1; j_gene: TRBJ1-2; CDR3aa: CATSDFPGNYGYTF; CDR3nt: TGTGCCACCAGTGATTTTCCAGGGAACTATGGCTACACCTTC
d_gene: -; abundance: once; v_gene: TRBV6-2/TRBV6-3; j_gene: TRBJ1-6; CDR3aa: CASSYMRASPLHF; CDR3nt: TGTGCCAGCAGTTACATGCGGGCTTCACCCCTCCACTTT
d_gene: -; abundance: once; v_gene: TRBV6-1; j_gene: TRBJ1-1; CDR3aa: CASSEAGGQVRTEAFF; CDR3nt: TGTGCCAGCAGTGAAGCGGGGGGTCAGGTCCGGACTGAAGCTTTCTTT
d_gene: -; abundance: -; v_gene: TRBV15; j_gene: TRBJ1-5; CDR3aa: CATSREATIHQPQHF; CDR3nt: TGTGCCACCAGCAGAGAGGCCACGATCCATCAGCCCCAGCATTTT
d_gene: -; abundance: few; v_gene: TRBV29-1; j_gene: TRBJ1-1; CDR3aa: CSVGRMNTEAFF; CDR3nt: TGCAGCGTTGGCAGGATGAACACTGAAGCTTTCTTT